The entry below describes one T cell receptor (beta chain). This clone's antigen is unknown. No quality values exist for individual bases; no much larger clone is one base distant. The TCR beta CDR3 regions were amplified from RNA transcripts. The first round of RT-PCR for the TCR CDR3 was performed with the HTBI primer set and the Qiagen OneStep RT-PCR kit. The libraries were constructed in a second round of multiplex PCR and then size-selected and purified. The libraries were sequenced on an Illumina HiSeq2000 using paired-end 100 bp reads. The original methods were these. SOAPnuke was used to process the raw data, throwing out any read that contained adapters or uncalled bases, had a mean Phred below 15, or lacked an exact constant-primer or identifier match. High-quality paired reads were merged using COPE v1.2.5, and each unique nucleotide sequence was defined as a clonotype. MiTCR v1.1 was used to align the clonotypes against IMGT TRBV, TRBD and TRBJ reference segments. The analysis was restricted to V-J combinations with a frequency above 0.0001, which together covered 99% to 99.2% of the repertoires. The TCS score was defined as the ratio of F50 (clonal expansion) to E x V (chaos), calculated using BLOSUM62-based TCRdist between CDR3 peptides within each V-J. Welch's t-statistics and random forest reduced roughly 540 V-J features to 13, which were used in a naive Bayes classifier (R e1071). The public sequencing data were trimmed at Q25 with fastp and processed into clonotypes with MiXCR by TCRdb, which kept only in-frame beta chains. Merged by CDR3 protein, the rows form single entries marked with the most common genes and DNA. What appears here as the V and J calls and clone size reflects TCRdb's work, not the paper's. Recorded for this sample are approximately 360,000 distinct CDR3 sequences; more than 20% of them occurred a single time. The ten biggest clones cover over 70% of the sample.

The V end loses 4 bases and the J end loses 7 bases, and a stretch of 8 bases separates them. Taken from the germline V gene (reference sequence), the CDR1 and CDR2 loops are LGHDT and YNNKEL. The CDR3 holds 13 amino acids from the cysteine to the phenylalanine. Only the CDR3 part of the read is kept: 39 bases, read in frame from the first base. Stable Graves' hyperthyroidism was defined as no progression to ophthalmopathy during 18 months of follow-up. Hyperthyroidism patients were newly diagnosed, with disease duration under 2 months, and aged 18 to 65 years. The study excluded patients with uncontrolled infections, other autoimmune diseases, pregnancy or lactation. Clinical symptoms, serum thyroxine and TRAb, thyroid ultrasound, and orbital computed tomography formed the basis for the diagnoses. PBMCs were isolated from 10 ml of fresh peripheral blood by Ficoll-Paque density gradient centrifugation. Trizol reagent was used to extract total RNA, and RNA quality was then checked on an Agilent 2100 Bioanalyzer.

The sample is drawn from a study of T cells in Graves' hyperthyroidism and ophthalmopathy (dated by TCRdb to the late 2010s). Broadly, across the study: Peripheral blood samples were taken at initial diagnosis, before any treatment was given. After sampling, hyperthyroidism patients received methimazole starting at 30 mg daily, and ophthalmopathy patients received high-dose intravenous methylprednisolone. Thyroid tissue and blood T-cell repertoires from about six Graves' hyperthyroidism patients were also compared in the study. The roughly 100 discovery patients were divided at random into training and test sets in a 7:3 ratio. Whether ophthalmopathy could be predicted prospectively was tested in an independent validation cohort made up of about 18 hyperthyroidism patients plus 17 patients who later progressed to ophthalmopathy. To identify distinguishing TCR V-J signatures, a discovery cohort of about 100 patients was used, comprising some 43 with Graves' ophthalmopathy and under 60 with stable Graves' hyperthyroidism. The paper describes TCR Vbeta CDR3 sequencing of around 130 peripheral blood samples, made up of under 50 ophthalmopathy patients, some 80 hyperthyroidism patients and about 17 progressor patients.

General findings and caveats noted by the study authors: In cross-validation, a model built on a 13 V-J signature told ophthalmopathy apart from stable hyperthyroidism with under 90% sensitivity and roughly 83% specificity, and in testing the same model reached 80%/75%. Sample size was not statistically predetermined, and blinding of investigators to group allocation was not performed. Blood samples also contained most of the expanded thyroid clonotypes (frequency above 0.001), which suggests that blood repertoires may reflect thyroid immune responses. During validation, the model predicted progression to ophthalmopathy a median of about 6.5 months ahead of onset, with more than 60% sensitivity and 72% to 85% specificity.

The TCR sequence derives from a man aged 50 or older with Graves' hyperthyroidism. Here the chain combines TRBV3-1 and TRBJ1-6; no D segment can be confidently identified. What was sequenced was blood. The CDR3 region: CASSRRQNSPLHF. In nucleotide form, the sequence is TGTGCCAGCAGCCGCAGGCAAAATTCACCCCTCCACTTT.